These 19 T cell receptor beta chains came from one sample sequenced in a study of OX40 agonist ivuxolimab in advanced cancers. Sequenced by immunoSEQ multiplex PCR; TCRdb stores in-frame clones only, minus some. The repertoire holds tens of thousands of clones, with roughly 92% as singletons. The sequencing here drew on CD4+ or CD8+ T cells sorted from blood, taken in a trial of the OX40 agonist ivuxolimab. These receptors were obtained from an adult with an advanced solid tumor such as melanoma, head and neck, liver or kidney cancer.

The chain joins TRBV5-5 to TRBJ2-7; no clear D. Germline V lookup: CDR1 SGHKS, CDR2 YYEKEE (reference sequence). Trimming stripped 0 bases from V and 4 bases from J, with 8 bases between. This CDR3 has 13 residues. CDR3 nucleotides: TGTGCCAGCAGCTTGGCGGTGGGGTACGAGCAGTACTTC. It encodes CASSLAVGYEQYF.

This chain joins TRBV19 and TRBJ1-2, with no clear D. The CDR3 length is 15 residues. Per the germline V gene, CDR1 is LNHDA and CDR2 is SQIVND (reference sequence). The V end lost 5 bases, the J end lost 4 bases, and 17 bases lay between the germline ends. CDR3 sequence reads: CASSLQNSESYGYTF. CDR3 bases: TGTGCCAGTAGTCTCCAAAATTCCGAAAGCTATGGCTACACCTTC.

In this sample, this clone turned up once. The rearrangement uses TRBV15 and TRBJ1-1; D perhaps matches TRBD1 (5 bases). Germline assignment: CDR1 LNHNV and CDR2 YYDKDF (reference sequence). The CDR3 covers 16 residues. V was pared by 0 bases and J by 2 bases, with 13 bases between. Here the CDR3 reads CATSRDRGKSNTEAFF. For the CDR3, the DNA is TGTGCCACCAGCAGAGATCGGGGGAAGAGCAACACTGAAGCTTTCTTT.

V is TRBV7-2 and J is TRBJ2-2, with D perhaps matching TRBD2 (5 bases). With 5 bases removed from V and 3 bases from J, the gap between germline ends came to 13 bases. The CDR3 runs to 15 residues. CDR1 is SGHTA, CDR2 FQGNSA, per germline. CDR3 sequence reads: CASSQPSSDTGELFF. The CDR3 DNA sequence: TGTGCCAGCAGCCAACCTAGTAGCGACACCGGGGAGCTGTTTTTT.

The J gene is TRBJ2-7, the V gene TRBV27, with 9 bases identical to TRBD1. The CDR3 has 14 amino acids. Trimming removed 5 bases from V and 3 bases from J; junction bases left unmatched: 5. Germline lookup yields CDR1 MNHEY and CDR2 SMNVEV (reference sequence). The CDR3 bases are TGTGCCAGCAGTGCCTCGGACAGGGGCTACGAGCAGTACTTC. This encodes CASSASDRGYEQYF.

The chain recombines TRBV28 with TRBJ2-7; tentative D call: TRBD1 (6 bases). Per germline, CDR1 MDHEN and CDR2 SYDVKM. V gave up 4 bases and J gave up 3 bases, with 7 bases separating them. The length of the CDR3 is 12 residues. The DNA of the CDR3 is TGTGCCAGCAGTTCAGGGGTCTACGAGCAGTACTTC. Protein sequence: CASSSGVYEQYF.

V gene TRBV6-5 combines with J gene TRBJ1-2, with TRBD1 matching 9 bases. Germline lookup yields CDR1 MNHEY and CDR2 SVGAGI. Germline trimming cut 6 bases from V and 7 bases from J; bases unmatched to any gene: 6. CDR3 length: 13 residues. The CDR3 region has the DNA TGTGCCAGCAGACCTACAGGGGGCTCTGGCTACACCTTC. Translated, it gives CASRPTGGSGYTF.

This CDR3 reads CSVGSDNYEQYF. CDR3 in DNA: TGCAGCGTTGGGAGCGATAACTACGAGCAGTACTTC. This chain connects TRBV29-1 to TRBJ2-7; D remains ambiguous. Germline CDR1 reads SQVTM; CDR2 reads ANQGSEA. Trimming pared 4 bases from V and 3 bases from J, leaving 10 bases between. This CDR3 is built from 12 residues.

Only a few counts were recorded for this clone. The V call is TRBV30, the J call TRBJ1-5; D is unclear. Germline lookup yields CDR1 GTSNPN and CDR2 SVGIG (reference sequence). This CDR3 is 13 amino acids long. V gave up 1 base and J gave up 2 bases, with 6 bases separating them. CDR3 region: CAWSDTGNQPQHF. The CDR3 DNA reads as TGTGCCTGGAGTGATACGGGCAATCAGCCCCAGCATTTT.

J is TRBJ1-1 and V is TRBV6-5; maybe TRBD1 (6 bases). The V and J ends lost 0 bases and 10 bases respectively, with 18 bases between them. The CDR3 has 15 residues. Germline V lookup: CDR1 MNHEY, CDR2 SVGAGI. The CDR3 sequence is CASSYSGKQGYGAFF. The DNA for the CDR3 is TGTGCCAGCAGTTACTCGGGGAAACAGGGATACGGAGCTTTCTTT.

The chain employs TRBV7-9 and TRBJ2-7, with D perhaps given as TRBD1 or TRBD2 (5 bases each). The V gene's germline CDR1 is SEHNR and CDR2 FQNEAQ (reference sequence). The V gene lost 1 base and the J gene lost 4 bases, with 14 bases spanning the gap. This CDR3 spans 15 amino acids. In DNA, the CDR3 is TGTGCCAGCAGCTTAGTGGGACGAGACGGATACGAGCAGTACTTC. Translated: CASSLVGRDGYEQYF. The whole variable domain, remainder taken from reference TRBV7-9 and TRBJ2-7, is DTGVSQNPRHKITKRGQNVTFRCDPISEHNRLYWYRQTLGQGPEFLTYFQNEAQLEKSRLLSDRFSAERPKGSFSTLEIQRTEQGDSAMYLCASSLVGRDGYEQYFGPGTRLTVT.

The chain recombines TRBV10-3 with TRBJ1-5; 8 bases are a match to TRBD1. The CDR3 totals 17 residues. CDR1 is ENHRY and CDR2 is SYGVKD in the germline V gene. With V trimmed by 0 bases and J by 1 base, 5 bases remained unmatched. CDR3 in DNA: TGTGCCATCAGTGAGTCGGGAGGACAGGGCAGCAATCAGCCCCAGCATTTT. It translates to CAISESGGQGSNQPQHF.

This chain links TRBV29-1 with TRBJ1-1; D possibly corresponds to TRBD1 (6 bases). Germline V gene sequence: CDR1 SQVTM, CDR2 ANQGSEA. Trimming stripped 2 bases from V and 1 base from J, with 11 bases between. This CDR3 is built from 14 residues. The CDR3 loop reads CSVERTATNTEAFF. The CDR3 nucleotides are TGCAGCGTTGAAAGGACAGCGACGAACACTGAAGCTTTCTTT.

This chain links TRBV5-1 with TRBJ2-6; 7 nucleotides agree with TRBD2. Germline V gives CDR1 SGHRS, CDR2 YFSETQ. CDR3 length: 17 residues. V gave up 0 bases and J gave up 4 bases; unmatched junction bases: 7. CDR3 residues: CASSLVGGRAGANVLTF. The CDR3 DNA reads TGCGCCAGCAGCTTGGTTGGAGGGAGGGCCGGGGCCAACGTCCTGACTTTC.

The rearrangement uses TRBV5-1 and TRBJ2-2; D unresolved. V gave up 0 bases and J gave up 0 bases, with 12 bases separating them. The CDR3 has 17 amino acids. From germline, CDR1 is SGHRS and CDR2 YFSETQ. The CDR3 nucleotides read TGCGCCAGCAGCTTGGGATACCATCCCGCGAACACCGGGGAGCTGTTTTTT. It encodes CASSLGYHPANTGELFF.

This chain uses TRBV6-1 with TRBJ2-1, with D perhaps matching TRBD2 (5 bases). Between the trimmed V and J ends, which lost 3 bases and 0 bases, there was a span of 12 bases. The CDR3 is 16 residues long. CDR1 and CDR2 from the germline V gene are MNHNS and SASEGT. CDR3: CASSDEGLPSYNEQFF. CDR3 in DNA: TGTGCCAGCAGTGACGAGGGTCTCCCCTCCTACAATGAGCAGTTCTTC.

V is TRBV10-2 and J is TRBJ2-1, with 7 bases matching TRBD2. V shed 6 bases, J shed 3 bases, and the junction held 11 bases outside the gene matches. Germline V gene sequence: CDR1 WSHSY, CDR2 SAAADI. The CDR3 is made up of 16 amino acids. CDR3 sequence (DNA): TGCGCCAGCAGGAGGACTCTAGCGGAGATCTACAATGAGCAGTTCTTC. Its translation is CASRRTLAEIYNEQFF.

The genes are TRBV7-9 and TRBJ1-1; tentatively, D is TRBD1 (5 bases). The germline V gene has CDR1 SEHNR and CDR2 FQNEAQ (reference sequence). The germline V and J ends were trimmed by 7 bases and 1 base, with 13 bases remaining between them. CDR3 length: 14 residues. CDR3 sequence (DNA): TGTGCCAGCATCCTAGGGGAGGCGAACACTGAAGCTTTCTTT. Translating gives CASILGEANTEAFF.

V is TRBV7-6 and J is TRBJ2-7; TRBD2 is a possible D gene (6 bases). This CDR3 is 18 amino acids long. V dropped 2 bases and J dropped 0 bases, with 20 bases sitting between them. Germline V lookup: CDR1 SGHVS, CDR2 FNYEAQ. The CDR3 DNA reads as TGTGCCAGCAGCTTACGTCCCGGGACTGATTCCAGCTCCTACGAGCAGTACTTC. Residues: CASSLRPGTDSSSYEQYF.